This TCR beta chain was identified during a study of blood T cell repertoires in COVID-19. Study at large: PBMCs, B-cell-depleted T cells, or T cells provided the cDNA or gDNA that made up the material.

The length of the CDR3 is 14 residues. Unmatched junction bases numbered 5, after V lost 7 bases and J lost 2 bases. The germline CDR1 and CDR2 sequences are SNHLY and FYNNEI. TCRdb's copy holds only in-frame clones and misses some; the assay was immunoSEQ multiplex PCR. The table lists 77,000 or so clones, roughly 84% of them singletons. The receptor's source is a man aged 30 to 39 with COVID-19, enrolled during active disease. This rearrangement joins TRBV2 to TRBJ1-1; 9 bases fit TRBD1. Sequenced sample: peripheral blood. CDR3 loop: CASKSDRGNTEAFF. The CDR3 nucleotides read TGTGCCAGCAAATCGGACAGGGGAAACACTGAAGCTTTCTTT.